This T cell receptor beta chain appears in the sequencing data of a study of shared T cell receptors in the human thymus. Germline CDR1 and CDR2: MGHRA and YSYEKL. V was pared by 0 bases and J by 6 bases, with 6 bases between. This CDR3 region has 12 residues. This clone has more than one count but fewer than ten. Clones were read by immunoSEQ multiplex PCR, and TCRdb kept only the in-frame ones, dropping some. Among more than 550,000 clones listed, approximately 89% were seen once. The same data also contributed to another study, on human thymus T cells. As reported in that work: Resections obtained during corrective heart surgery supplied the thymus tissue. Blood and thymic repertoires both appeared biased in V and J gene usage. As related research reported, thymic repertoires overlapped highly among unrelated individuals.

Material: thymocytes. This receptor was taken from a boy under three years old with a congenital heart defect. The chain is built from TRBV4-1 and TRBJ2-7; D remains ambiguous. CDR3 in amino acids: CASSQDGSEQYF. The CDR3 nucleotides read TGCGCCAGCAGCCAAGACGGTTCCGAGCAGTACTTC.